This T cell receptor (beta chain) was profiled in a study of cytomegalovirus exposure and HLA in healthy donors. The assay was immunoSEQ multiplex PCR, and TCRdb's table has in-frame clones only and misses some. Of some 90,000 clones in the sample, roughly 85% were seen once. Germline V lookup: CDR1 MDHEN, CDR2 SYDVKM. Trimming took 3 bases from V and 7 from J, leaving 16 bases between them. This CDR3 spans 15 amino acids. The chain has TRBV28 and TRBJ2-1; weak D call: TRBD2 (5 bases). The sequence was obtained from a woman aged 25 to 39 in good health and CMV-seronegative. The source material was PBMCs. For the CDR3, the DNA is TGTGCCAGCAGTTTTTCGGGATCGGGTAAGAATGAGCAGTTCTTC. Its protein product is CASSFSGSGKNEQFF.